What follows are 25 T cell receptor beta chains derived from one specimen sequenced in a study of blood T cells in healthy people across ages. PCR was performed a second time for about 6 to 12 cycles using a sample-barcoded 5' primer and a J-beta primer mix. TCRdb ran MiXCR on the 5' RACE reads and lists one entry per CDR3 protein. The sample carries about 1.6 million distinct CDR3 sequences, roughly 30% recorded once. Sequenced material: blood. The receptors here all came from a woman in her twenties or thirties in good health.

This clonotype appeared many times. A read error may produce the germline difference seen at one junction end. The J gene is TRBJ2-7, the V gene TRBV7-2; D is ambiguous. The germline V gene has CDR1 SGHTA and CDR2 FQGNSA. The length of the CDR3 is 13 residues. In DNA form, the CDR3 reads TGTGCCAGCAGTTTAGTCCAAGCCTACGAGCAGTACTTC. Translating gives CASSLVQAYEQYF.

This clonotype was counted only a few times. The chain combines TRBV28 with TRBJ2-1; D is ambiguous. CDR3 length equals 14 residues. V shed 3 bases and J shed 10 bases, with 16 bases lying between them. Germline V gives CDR1 MDHEN, CDR2 SYDVKM. The CDR3 loop is CASSLIAESEEQFF. The CDR3 DNA is TGTGCCAGCAGTTTGATTGCCGAATCGGAGGAGCAGTTCTTC. Looking up the rest from reference TRBV28 and TRBJ2-1 gives the full variable domain: DVKVTQSSRYLVKRTGEKVFLECVQDMDHENMFWYRQDPGLGLRLIYFSYDVKMKEKGDIPEGYSVSREKKERFSLILESASTNQTSMYLCASSLIAESEEQFFGPGTRLTVL.

Ten or more counts support this clonotype. The V call is TRBV5-1, the J call TRBJ2-5, with D perhaps TRBD1 or TRBD2 (6 bases each). This CDR3 has 14 residues. CDR1 is SGHRS, CDR2 YFSETQ, per germline. V was cut by 4 bases and J by 4 bases, with 14 bases left in between. The CDR3: CASSVEGGGETQYF. The CDR3 DNA follows: TGCGCCAGCAGCGTGGAGGGGGGAGGAGAGACCCAGTACTTC.

The CDR3 nucleotides read TGTGCCAGCAGCTTAGGGGGGAGAGGCCGTTACGAGCAGTACTTC. This translates into CASSLGGRGRYEQYF. This chain uses TRBV7-3 with TRBJ2-7, with D perhaps matching TRBD2 (6 bases). The CDR3 length is 15 residues. The germline CDR1 and CDR2 sequences are SGHTA and FQGTGA. The V gene lost 2 bases and the J gene lost 4 bases, with 15 bases spanning the gap.

This sequence joins TRBV7-2 and TRBJ2-1; D gene unclear. The CDR3 is 12 amino acids. V was pared by 7 bases and J by 3 bases, with 7 bases between. Per germline, CDR1 SGHTA and CDR2 FQGNSA. The CDR3, as DNA: TGTACCAGCAATAGAGACTACAATGAGCAGTTCTTC. This translates into CTSNRDYNEQFF.

Concerning this clonotype: Here the CDR3 omits its conserved ending phenylalanine or tryptophan, so a read error is the likely source. This chain connects TRBV9 to TRBJ1-4, with 12 positions matching TRBD1. This CDR3 has 17 amino acids. Losses at the gene ends were 3 bases for V and 3 bases for J; bases not matched to a gene: 6. Germline lookup yields CDR1 SGDLS and CDR2 YYNGEE. The CDR3 sequence: CASSDPGQGASNEKLFL. DNA for the CDR3: TGTGCCAGCAGCGACCCGGGACAGGGGGCATCTAATGAAAAACTGTTTTTG.

This clonotype has just a few counts. V gene TRBV5-1 combines with J gene TRBJ2-7; 9 bases align to TRBD1. The ends lost 3 bases at V and 3 bases at J; junction bases unmatched: 10. The CDR3 is 16 amino acids. The germline V gene has CDR1 SGHRS and CDR2 YFSETQ. CDR3 residues: CASSSIRTGEHYEQYF. The CDR3, as DNA: TGCGCCAGCAGCTCGATACGGACAGGGGAACACTACGAGCAGTACTTC. Looking up the rest from reference TRBV5-1 and TRBJ2-7 gives the full variable domain: KAGVTQTPRYLIKTRGQQVTLSCSPISGHRSVSWYQQTPGQGLQFLFEYFSETQRNKGNFPGRFSGRQFSNSRSEMNVSTLELGDSALYLCASSSIRTGEHYEQYFGPGTRLTVT.

The chain uses TRBV12-3 or TRBV12-4 and TRBJ1-1, with D tentatively TRBD1 (6 bases). CDR3 size: 14 residues. Trimming took off 6 bases at V and 4 bases at J, with 15 bases between the two ends. The CDR3 sequence is CASRFTGSVTEAFF. The CDR3 DNA sequence: TGTGCCAGCAGGTTTACAGGGTCGGTCACTGAAGCTTTCTTT.

This sequence joins TRBV5-1 and TRBJ1-6; no definite D call. Germline values: CDR1 SGHRS, CDR2 YFSETQ. Trimming left V 4 bases short and J 8 bases short, with 10 bases between. The CDR3 is 13 residues long. As DNA, the CDR3 is TGCGCCAGCAGCCCTTTATCGGATTCACCCCTCCACTTT. It codes for CASSPLSDSPLHF.

The chain uses TRBV24-1 and TRBJ2-1, with TRBD1 as a possible D gene (6 bases). The CDR3 contains 13 residues. The germline V gene has CDR1 KGHDR and CDR2 SFDVKD. Trimming took off 5 bases at V and 7 bases at J, with 11 bases between the two ends. The CDR3 is CATSGAGENEQFF. The CDR3, as DNA: TGTGCCACCAGTGGCGCAGGGGAGAATGAGCAGTTCTTC.

J is TRBJ2-1 and V is TRBV28; D gene unclear. This CDR3 has 9 residues. The V gene lost 11 bases and the J gene lost 5 bases, with 4 bases spanning the gap. The germline gives CDR1 MDHEN, CDR2 SYDVKM. CDR3 protein: CAEDNEQFF. CDR3 coding DNA: TGTGCCGAGGACAATGAGCAGTTCTTC.

This chain joins TRBV15 and TRBJ2-3, with D unresolved. The germline CDR1 and CDR2 sequences are LNHNV and YYDKDF (reference sequence). This CDR3 region has 13 residues. The V gene lost 8 bases and the J gene lost 0 bases, with 9 bases spanning the gap. The CDR3 spells CATGSRSTDTQYF. The CDR3 coding sequence is TGTGCCACCGGAAGCCGAAGCACAGATACGCAGTATTTT.

This chain uses TRBV9 with TRBJ1-1; D remains unclear. Trimming took off 2 bases at V and 3 bases at J, with 8 bases between the two ends. The germline gives CDR1 SGDLS, CDR2 YYNGEE. CDR3 length: 13 amino acids. The CDR3 DNA reads TGTGCCAGCAGCGTGCAACAAGACACTGAAGCTTTCTTT. Amino acids: CASSVQQDTEAFF. Supplemented by reference TRBV9 and TRBJ1-1, the full variable domain reads DSGVTQTPKHLITATGQRVTLRCSPRSGDLSVYWYQQSLDQGLQFLIQYYNGEERAKGNILERFSAQQFPDLHSELNLSSLELGDSALYFCASSVQQDTEAFFGQGTRLTVV.

J is TRBJ2-3 and V is TRBV6-6; D unresolved. Germline-derived CDR1 and CDR2 are MNHNY and SVGAGI (reference sequence). Between the trimmed V and J ends, which lost 4 bases and 1 base, there was a span of 15 bases. This CDR3 is 16 amino acids long. CDR3 sequence: CASSSILLTRTDTQYF. CDR3 coding DNA: TGTGCCAGCAGTTCAATCCTCTTAACGCGCACAGATACGCAGTATTTT.

This clonotype has just a few counts. The CDR3 is CASSLRRQGASYEQYF. CDR3 sequence (DNA): TGTGCCAGCAGTTTACGAAGACAGGGGGCCTCCTACGAGCAGTACTTC. V usage is TRBV27 and J usage is TRBJ2-7; 10 bases line up with TRBD1. The CDR3 consists of 16 residues. Germline trimming cut 2 bases from V and 0 bases from J; bases unmatched to any gene: 4. Germline values: CDR1 MNHEY, CDR2 SMNVEV (reference sequence).

V and J are TRBV11-2 and TRBJ2-2; no firm D call. CDR3 length: 16 residues. V shed 1 base and J shed 4 bases, with 13 bases lying between them. Germline values: CDR1 SGHAT, CDR2 FQNNGV. The CDR3 sequence: CASSLGWRATTGELFF. In DNA form, the CDR3 reads TGTGCCAGCAGCTTAGGGTGGCGCGCCACCACCGGGGAGCTGTTTTTT.

On this clonotype itself: This clone may be a read error of a much larger clone one base away. The chain recombines TRBV11-2 with TRBJ2-1; no clear D gene. The germline gives CDR1 SGHAT, CDR2 FQNNGV. CDR3 length: 13 amino acids. CDR3 loop: CASSLASHNEQFF. CDR3 DNA sequence: TGTGCCAGCAGCTTAGCCTCCCACAATGAGCAGTTCTTC.

The rearrangement links TRBV18 to TRBJ2-3; the match to TRBD2 covers 12 bases. V shed 3 bases, J shed 4 bases, and the junction held 5 bases outside the gene matches. There are 16 residues in the CDR3. Germline CDR1 reads KGHSH; CDR2 reads LQKENI. As DNA, the CDR3 is TGTGCCAGCTCACCCCCTAGCGGGAGGGCGGCAGATACGCAGTATTTT. Its translation: CASSPPSGRAADTQYF.

The chain joins TRBV12-3 or TRBV12-4 to TRBJ2-7; no reliable D call. The CDR3 totals 13 residues. V was shortened by 2 bases and J by 7 bases, with 12 bases between the two germline ends. The CDR3 loop is CASSLTVSQEQYF. CDR3 nucleotide sequence: TGTGCCAGCAGTTTAACAGTGAGTCAAGAGCAGTACTTC.

This clonotype showed up many times. This chain uses TRBV29-1 with TRBJ1-2, with D possibly TRBD1 on 6 matching bases. The germline V gene encodes CDR1 SQVTM and CDR2 ANQGSEA. The germline V and J ends were trimmed by 0 bases and 4 bases, with 9 bases remaining between them. The CDR3 has 13 residues. The CDR3, as DNA: TGCAGCGTTGAAGATCAAGGGGGCTATGGCTACACCTTC. It encodes CSVEDQGGYGYTF.

The V call is TRBV29-1, the J call TRBJ1-2, with D hard to call. Per the germline V gene, CDR1 is SQVTM and CDR2 is ANQGSEA. CDR3 length: 12 residues. Trimming stripped 3 bases from V and 4 bases from J, with 9 bases between. The chain's CDR3 is CSVDARGYGYTF. In DNA form, the CDR3 reads TGCAGCGTTGACGCACGGGGCTATGGCTACACCTTC. The whole variable domain, filled in from reference TRBV29-1 and TRBJ1-2, reads SAVISQKPSRDICQRGTSLTIQCQVDSQVTMMFWYRQQPGQSLTLIATANQGSEATYESGFVIDKFPISRPNLTFSTLTVSNMSPEDSSIYLCSVDARGYGYTFGSGTRLTVV.

This clonotype was seen many times. This rearrangement joins TRBV20-1 to TRBJ2-1, with 12 bases aligning to TRBD2. V trimming: 6 bases; J trimming: 13 bases; junction bases outside the gene matches: 7. This CDR3 region has 12 residues. Germline V gene sequence: CDR1 DFQATT, CDR2 SNEGSKA (reference sequence). CDR3 bases: TGCAGTGCCAGACTAGCGGGAGACAATCAGTTCTTC. Residues: CSARLAGDNQFF.

V usage is TRBV7-2 and J usage is TRBJ2-1; 13 bases line up with TRBD2. With 5 bases clipped from V and 9 bases from J, the junction kept 7 bases outside the gene matches. Looked up from germline, CDR1 is SGHTA and CDR2 is FQGNSA. The CDR3 extends over 15 amino acids. Here the CDR3 reads CASSETSGGSREQFF. As DNA, the CDR3 is TGTGCCAGCAGCGAGACTAGCGGGGGGTCTCGTGAGCAGTTCTTC.

The chain uses TRBV27 and TRBJ1-4; D may be TRBD1 (5 bases). Germline-derived CDR1 and CDR2 are MNHEY and SMNVEV (reference sequence). This CDR3 has 15 amino acids. Trimming cost V 1 base and J 8 bases, with 14 bases left between them. The CDR3 DNA sequence: TGTGCCAGCAGTTTATTAGGGACTGGAGGGGAAAAACTGTTTTTT. Translation: CASSLLGTGGEKLFF.

A few counts support this clonotype. J is TRBJ2-7 and V is TRBV9; 8 bases align to TRBD1. The CDR3 contains 15 residues. J gave up 3 bases and V 3 bases, and 8 bases lay outside the gene matches. Germline V CDR1 and CDR2: SGDLS, YYNGEE. For the CDR3, the DNA is TGTGCCAGCAGCGAGGCGACAGGGGAATACTACGAGCAGTACTTC. It encodes CASSEATGEYYEQYF. Variable domain in full (rest from reference TRBV9 and TRBJ2-7): DSGVTQTPKHLITATGQRVTLRCSPRSGDLSVYWYQQSLDQGLQFLIQYYNGEERAKGNILERFSAQQFPDLHSELNLSSLELGDSALYFCASSEATGEYYEQYFGPGTRLTVT.